The 29 T cell receptor beta chains listed next were all sequenced from one sample in a study of cytomegalovirus exposure and HLA in healthy donors. PCR amplification relied on 60 Vbeta primers (plus 13 Jbeta primers). Measured with immunoSEQ multiplex PCR; TCRdb has only the in-frame clones, and not every one. The data contain 250,000 to 300,000 clones, roughly 91% of them singletons. The sequenced sample was PBMCs. The receptor set was obtained from a girl aged 2-10 years in good health and CMV-seronegative.

The J gene is TRBJ1-1, the V gene TRBV29-1; D unresolved. V was cut by 4 bases and J by 5 bases, with 11 bases left in between. This CDR3 is built from 12 residues. CDR1 is SQVTM, CDR2 ANQGSEA, per germline. CDR3 protein: CSVGSSRTEAFF. CDR3 in DNA: TGCAGCGTTGGGAGTTCTCGTACTGAAGCTTTCTTT.

V is TRBV7-9 and J is TRBJ2-5; 8 positions match TRBD2. V gave up 5 bases and J gave up 4 bases; unmatched junction bases: 9. CDR1 is SEHNR and CDR2 is FQNEAQ in the germline V gene (reference sequence). This CDR3 comprises 15 residues. CDR3 sequence reads: CASSPPGLGVETQYF. The CDR3 DNA follows: TGTGCCAGCAGCCCGCCGGGACTAGGTGTAGAGACCCAGTACTTC.

The chain couples TRBV5-4 to TRBJ2-1, with 10 nucleotides matching TRBD2. The CDR3 totals 16 residues. The germline V gene has CDR1 SGHNT and CDR2 YYREEE (reference sequence). The trim removed 4 bases at V and 6 bases at J, leaving 10 bases unmatched. The CDR3 loop reads CASSPSGRGKFNEQFF. In nucleotides, the CDR3 is TGTGCCAGCAGCCCTAGCGGGAGAGGTAAATTCAATGAGCAGTTCTTC.

This chain connects TRBV5-4 to TRBJ2-3, with 13 positions matching TRBD2. Germline V CDR1 and CDR2: SGHNT, YYREEE (reference sequence). The CDR3 sequence is 16 residues long. V shed 5 bases and J 2 bases; nucleotides not matched to a gene: 5. CDR3 protein: CASRVGLAGDTDTQYF. CDR3 in DNA: TGTGCCAGCAGGGTTGGACTAGCGGGAGACACAGATACGCAGTATTTT.

Notes on this clone: Other nucleotide sequences from this sample produce the same CDR3. This sequence joins TRBV19 and TRBJ1-1; 7 nucleotides line up with TRBD1. Trimming cost V 1 base and J 5 bases; bases outside gene matches: 1. CDR1 is LNHDA and CDR2 is SQIVND in the germline V gene (reference sequence). The CDR3 has 13 amino acids. CDR3 DNA: TGTGCCAGTAGTATAGCACAGGGGACTGAAGCTTTCTTT. Translating gives CASSIAQGTEAFF.

Here the CDR3 DNA reads TGCGCCAGCAGCCAAGAATTACTAGCGGGAGTTGGTGAGCAGTTCTTC. As protein: CASSQELLAGVGEQFF. The chain combines TRBV4-1 with TRBJ2-1, with 11 positions matching TRBD2. The germline gives CDR1 MGHRA, CDR2 YSYEKL. The CDR3 totals 16 residues. The V gene end was trimmed by 0 bases and the J gene end by 9 bases; junction bases not matched to a gene: 7.

This clone was found a few times. This chain links TRBV9 with TRBJ1-1; D not resolved. Germline CDR1 and CDR2: SGDLS and YYNGEE. The CDR3 loop spans 14 amino acids. V lost 0 bases and J lost 1, with 7 bases in between. The CDR3 nucleotides read TGTGCCAGCAGCGTAGGACACTCGAACACTGAAGCTTTCTTT. Protein: CASSVGHSNTEAFF.

The chain uses TRBV13 and TRBJ2-1, with 9 bases that match TRBD2. V shed 5 bases and J 1 base; nucleotides not matched to a gene: 6. The CDR3 has 16 amino acids. Germline loops: CDR1 PRHDT, CDR2 FYEKMQ (reference sequence). The CDR3 DNA follows: TGTGCCAGCAGCCCCCGGAGCGGGGGGTCCTACAATGAGCAGTTCTTC. Its translation: CASSPRSGGSYNEQFF.

Notes on this clone: Other DNA variants within this sample encode the same CDR3. The genes are TRBV2 and TRBJ1-3; D remains ambiguous. The CDR3 is made up of 13 amino acids. The V gene lost 3 bases and the J gene lost 1 base, with 4 bases spanning the gap. Germline loops: CDR1 SNHLY, CDR2 FYNNEI. The CDR3 protein is CASSDGSGNTIYF. DNA of the CDR3: TGTGCCAGCAGTGACGGGTCTGGAAACACCATATATTTT.

This chain links TRBV5-1 with TRBJ2-1, with TRBD2 matching over 8 bases. V shed 4 bases and J 2 bases; nucleotides not matched to a gene: 5. The germline CDR1 and CDR2 sequences are SGHRS and YFSETQ. The CDR3 length is 15 residues. The CDR3 DNA follows: TGCGCCAGCAGCACCAGCGGGGGAGCCTACAATGAGCAGTTCTTC. Protein sequence: CASSTSGGAYNEQFF.

The V gene is TRBV28, the J gene TRBJ2-7; TRBD1 might be the D (5 bases). This CDR3 region has 12 residues. V gave up 7 bases and J gave up 7 bases, with 14 bases separating them. Germline V gene data show CDR1 as MDHEN and CDR2 as SYDVKM. CDR3 amino acids: CASKVGPNEQYF. The CDR3 DNA sequence: TGTGCCAGCAAGGTGGGGCCAAATGAGCAGTACTTC.

As to this clone: The junction departs from the called germline gene at one end, perhaps through a read error. Other DNA sequences in this specimen translate into the identical CDR3. The V and J genes are TRBV27 and TRBJ2-1; 12 bases line up with TRBD2. This CDR3 spans 17 amino acids. From germline, CDR1 is MNHEY and CDR2 SMNVEV (reference sequence). This CDR3 reads CASSGGLAGGPINEQFF. CDR3 bases: TGCGCCAGCAGTGGGGGCCTAGCGGGAGGGCCGATAAATGAGCAGTTCTTC.

The chain couples TRBV6-1 to TRBJ2-5, with a tentative D call TRBD2 (6 bases). V lost 4 bases, J lost 14 bases, and 14 bases lay in between. The CDR3 is 11 amino acids. Germline CDR1 is MNHNS and CDR2 is SASEGT. In DNA, the CDR3 is TGTGCCAGCAGTGTTGGGGGGAAACACTACTTC. It yields the protein CASSVGGKHYF.

The J gene is TRBJ1-2, the V gene TRBV5-4; TRBD1 matches 10 bases. The CDR3 has 15 residues. V gave up 5 bases and J gave up 3 bases; unmatched junction bases: 7. Germline CDR1 reads SGHNT; CDR2 reads YYREEE (reference sequence). The chain's CDR3 is CASRPTGQGYYGYTF. As DNA, the CDR3 is TGTGCCAGCAGACCAACGGGACAGGGGTACTATGGCTACACCTTC.

This rearrangement joins TRBV11-2 to TRBJ2-5; the D is unclear. This CDR3 has 16 residues. V lost 0 bases and J 0 bases, leaving 11 bases between the germline ends. The V gene's germline CDR1 is SGHAT and CDR2 FQNNGV. The CDR3 DNA follows: TGTGCCAGCAGCTTAGATGTAACAGTGTACCAAGAGACCCAGTACTTC. This codes for CASSLDVTVYQETQYF.

The CDR3 protein is CASSATTGPGYTF. CDR3 nucleotides: TGTGCCAGCAGCGCCACGACAGGTCCTGGCTACACCTTC. This chain links TRBV9 with TRBJ1-2; D may be TRBD1 (6 bases). CDR3 length: 13 amino acids. Trimming stripped 3 bases from V and 7 bases from J, with 13 bases between. Germline CDR1 is SGDLS and CDR2 is YYNGEE.

This clone was picked up one time. The V gene is TRBV28, the J gene TRBJ2-7, with D perhaps TRBD1 (5 bases). The CDR3 extends over 13 amino acids. CDR1 is MDHEN, CDR2 SYDVKM, per germline. Trimming removed 5 bases at V and 2 bases at J, with 10 bases between. Here the CDR3 DNA reads TGTGCCAGCAGTAAAGGGGATCCCTACGAGCAGTACTTC. Protein product: CASSKGDPYEQYF.

V usage is TRBV6-5 and J usage is TRBJ1-5, with TRBD1 identical over 7 bases. The CDR3 runs to 15 residues. CDR1 and CDR2 (germline): MNHEY, SVGAGI. Trimming took 6 bases from V and 4 from J; bases not matched to a gene: 9. In DNA form, the CDR3 reads TGTGCCAGCAGGGAATCAGGGGGACGGAATCAGCCCCAGCATTTT. Amino acid sequence: CASRESGGRNQPQHF.

The V and J genes are TRBV28 and TRBJ2-2; D not resolved. The V and J ends lost 7 bases and 7 bases respectively, with 10 bases between them. The CDR3 consists of 12 residues. CDR1 and CDR2 from the germline V gene are MDHEN and SYDVKM. Written as DNA, the CDR3 is TGTGCCAGCACGGAGTTGGGCGGGGAGCTGTTTTTT. It encodes CASTELGGELFF.

The rearrangement joins TRBV14 to TRBJ2-7; no clear D. The V gene's germline CDR1 is SGHDN and CDR2 FVKESK. V was shortened by 1 base and J by 1 base, with 5 bases between the two germline ends. The CDR3 runs to 13 residues. CDR3 region: CASSQVRSYEQYF. CDR3 DNA: TGTGCCAGCAGCCAAGTGAGATCCTACGAGCAGTACTTC. Complete variable domain (other parts from reference TRBV14 and TRBJ2-7): EAGVTQFPSHSVIEKGQTVTLRCDPISGHDNLYWYRRVMGKEIKFLLHFVKESKQDESGMPNNRFLAERTGGTYSTLKVQPAELEDSGVYFCASSQVRSYEQYFGPGTRLTVT.

The chain has TRBV19 and TRBJ1-1, with TRBD1 matching 7 bases. J gave up 0 bases and V 5 bases, and 6 bases lay outside the gene matches. The CDR3 is 15 amino acids. Germline V gene lookup returns CDR1 LNHDA and CDR2 SQIVND (reference sequence). The CDR3 nucleotides read TGTGCCAGTAGTGGCACCGGGACAGTGAACACTGAAGCTTTCTTT. Protein sequence: CASSGTGTVNTEAFF. Together with reference TRBV19 and TRBJ1-1, the CDR3 gives the full variable domain: DGGITQSPKYLFRKEGQNVTLSCEQNLNHDAMYWYRQDPGQGLRLIYYSQIVNDFQKGDIAEGYSVSREKKESFPLTVTSAQKNPTAFYLCASSGTGTVNTEAFFGQGTRLTVV.

The chain employs TRBV5-1 and TRBJ1-1; 8 bases map to TRBD1. The CDR3 consists of 14 residues. Looked up from germline, CDR1 is SGHRS and CDR2 is YFSETQ. V shed 3 bases and J 1 base; nucleotides not matched to a gene: 2. The CDR3 DNA follows: TGCGCCAGCAGCTGGGGACAGGAGAACACTGAAGCTTTCTTT. As protein: CASSWGQENTEAFF. The entire variable domain, with the rest obtained from reference TRBV5-1 and TRBJ1-1, is as follows: KAGVTQTPRYLIKTRGQQVTLSCSPISGHRSVSWYQQTPGQGLQFLFEYFSETQRNKGNFPGRFSGRQFSNSRSEMNVSTLELGDSALYLCASSWGQENTEAFFGQGTRLTVV.

The chain has TRBV13 and TRBJ1-3, with 12 bases that match TRBD1. After removal of 4 bases from V and 4 bases from J, the junction contained 5 bases not matched to a gene. CDR3 length equals 16 residues. Germline CDR1 and CDR2: PRHDT and FYEKMQ (reference sequence). As DNA, the CDR3 is TGTGCCAGCAGCTCGGGACAGGGGGCGAGGGGAAACACCATATATTTT. This codes for CASSSGQGARGNTIYF.

Of note for this clone: Germline is not matched at one junction end, which may reflect a read error. The V call is TRBV7-7, the J call TRBJ2-1, with D perhaps TRBD2 (5 bases). The CDR3 contains 13 residues. In germline, CDR1 is SSHAT, CDR2 FNYEAQ (reference sequence). Here the CDR3 reads CASSLSVEDEQFF. DNA for the CDR3: TGTGCTAGCAGCTTGTCCGTGGAGGATGAGCAGTTCTTC.

The V gene is TRBV6-1, the J gene TRBJ1-1; tentative D call: TRBD1 (5 bases). Trimming left V 0 bases short and J 5 bases short, with 13 bases between. Germline V gene lookup returns CDR1 MNHNS and CDR2 SASEGT. The CDR3 extends over 15 amino acids. CDR3: CASSEASGGKTEAFF. CDR3 DNA: TGTGCCAGCAGTGAAGCCTCGGGGGGGAAGACTGAAGCTTTCTTT.

On this clone itself: One end of the junction varies from germline; a read error may be responsible. The rearrangement joins TRBV7-9 to TRBJ1-5; the match to TRBD1 covers 8 bases. This CDR3 contains 16 residues. Germline V gene data show CDR1 as SEHNR and CDR2 as FQNEAQ (reference sequence). The CDR3 spells CSSSLGTGGSNQPQHF. The CDR3 nucleotides read TGTTCCAGCAGCTTAGGAACAGGGGGTAGCAATCAGCCCCAGCATTTT. The entire variable domain, with the rest obtained from reference TRBV7-9 and TRBJ1-5, is as follows: DTGVSQNPRHKITKRGQNVTFRCDPISEHNRLYWYRQTLGQGPEFLTYFQNEAQLEKSRLLSDRFSAERPKGSFSTLEIQRTEQGDSAMYLCSSSLGTGGSNQPQHFGDGTRLSIL.

The chain combines TRBV7-2 with TRBJ1-3; D is uncertain. CDR3 length equals 14 residues. With 1 base removed from V and 0 bases from J, the gap between germline ends came to 4 bases. The germline gives CDR1 SGHTA, CDR2 FQGNSA. The DNA for the CDR3 is TGTGCCAGCAGCTTAGTTAGCTCTGGAAACACCATATATTTT. Protein sequence: CASSLVSSGNTIYF.

The chain combines TRBV2 with TRBJ2-5, with 7 bases identical to TRBD2. V was pared by 7 bases and J by 1 base, with 9 bases of the junction left unmatched. Germline-derived CDR1 and CDR2 are SNHLY and FYNNEI. This CDR3 is 15 amino acids long. CDR3 DNA: TGTGCCAGCATCCCTTTGGGCGGGAGCCAAGAGACCCAGTACTTC. This codes for CASIPLGGSQETQYF.

This rearrangement joins TRBV19 to TRBJ2-1; the D is unclear. The length of the CDR3 is 14 residues. Germline V gene lookup returns CDR1 LNHDA and CDR2 SQIVND (reference sequence). V lost 5 bases and J lost 7, with 15 bases in between. The CDR3 DNA sequence: TGTGCCAGTAGTTCACTCAGCGTAGGAAATGAGCAGTTCTTC. Amino acids: CASSSLSVGNEQFF.